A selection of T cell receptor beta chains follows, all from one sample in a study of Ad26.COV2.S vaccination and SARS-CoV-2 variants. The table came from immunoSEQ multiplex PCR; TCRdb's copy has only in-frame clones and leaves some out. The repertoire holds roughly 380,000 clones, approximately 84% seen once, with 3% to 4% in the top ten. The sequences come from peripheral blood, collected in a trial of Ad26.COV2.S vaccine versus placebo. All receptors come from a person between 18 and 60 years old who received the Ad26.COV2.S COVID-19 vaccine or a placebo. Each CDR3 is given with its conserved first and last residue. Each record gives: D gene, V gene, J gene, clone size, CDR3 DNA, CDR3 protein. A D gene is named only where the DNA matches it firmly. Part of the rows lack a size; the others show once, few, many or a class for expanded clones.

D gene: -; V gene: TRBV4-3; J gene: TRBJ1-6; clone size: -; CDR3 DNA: TGCGCCAGCAGCCAAGACCGAGATTCACCCCTCCACTTT; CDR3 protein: CASSQDRDSPLHF
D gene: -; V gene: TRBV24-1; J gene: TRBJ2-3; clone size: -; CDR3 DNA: TGTGCCACCGTCGGACGGCTAACAGATACGCAGTATTTT; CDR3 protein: CATVGRLTDTQYF
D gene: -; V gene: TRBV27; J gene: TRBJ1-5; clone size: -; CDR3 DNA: TGTGCCAGCAGGCCCGGCCGGGCTAGCAATCAGCCCCAGCATTTT; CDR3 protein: CASRPGRASNQPQHF
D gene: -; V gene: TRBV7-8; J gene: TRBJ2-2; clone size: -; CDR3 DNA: TGTGCCAGCAGCTTAGCCAGGGGAGTGCCGAACACCGGGGAGCTGTTTTTT; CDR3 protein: CASSLARGVPNTGELFF
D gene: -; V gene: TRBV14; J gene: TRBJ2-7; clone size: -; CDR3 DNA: TGTGCCAGCAGCCAGCGGGACAGACCGTTGGGGGAGCAGTACTTC; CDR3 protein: CASSQRDRPLGEQYF
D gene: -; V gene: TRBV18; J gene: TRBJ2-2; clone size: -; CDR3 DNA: TGTGCCAGCTCACCCTATCAGGGGTGGAGTGCCGGGGAGCTGTTTTTT; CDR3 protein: CASSPYQGWSAGELFF
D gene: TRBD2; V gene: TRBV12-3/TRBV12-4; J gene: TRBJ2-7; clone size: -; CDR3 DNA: TGTGCCAGCAGTTTCGGGGGGTACGAGCAGTACTTC; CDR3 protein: CASSFGGYEQYF
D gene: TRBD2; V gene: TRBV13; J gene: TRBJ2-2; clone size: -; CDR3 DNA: TGTGCCAGCAGCTTATCTTTTGTAAGAGCACGAATAGCGGGGGAAGTCGGGGAGCTGTTTTTT; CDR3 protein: CASSLSFVRARIAGEVGELFF
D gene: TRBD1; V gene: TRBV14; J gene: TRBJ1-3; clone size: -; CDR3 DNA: TGTGCCAGCAGCCAAGTTGCAGGGGGCTCTGGAAACACCATATATTTT; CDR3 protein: CASSQVAGGSGNTIYF
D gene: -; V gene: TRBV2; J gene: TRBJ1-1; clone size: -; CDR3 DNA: TGTGCCACCCGACAGGAGGAATTGACTGAAGCTTTCTTT; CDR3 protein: CATRQEELTEAFF
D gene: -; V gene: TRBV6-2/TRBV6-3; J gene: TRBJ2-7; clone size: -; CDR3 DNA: TGTGCCAGCAGTTACTCCGAATTCTACGAGCAGTACTTC; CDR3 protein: CASSYSEFYEQYF
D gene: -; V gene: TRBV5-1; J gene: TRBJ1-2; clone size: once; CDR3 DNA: TGCGCCAGCAGCTTGCGGACAGAAAACTATGGCTACACCTTC; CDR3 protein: CASSLRTENYGYTF
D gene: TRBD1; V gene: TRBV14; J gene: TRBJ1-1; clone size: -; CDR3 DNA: TGTGCCAGCAGCCAGTGGGGGACAGGGATATCTGAAGCTTTCTTT; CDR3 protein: CASSQWGTGISEAFF
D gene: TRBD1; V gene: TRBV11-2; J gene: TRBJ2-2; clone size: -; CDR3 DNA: TGTGCCAGCAGCTCGAACAGGGGTGCCGGGGAGCTGTTTTTT; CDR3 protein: CASSSNRGAGELFF
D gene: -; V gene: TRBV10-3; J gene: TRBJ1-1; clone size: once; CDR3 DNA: TGTGCCATCAGTGAAGGGTTCACAGTCCTGGCTTTCTTT; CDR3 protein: CAISEGFTVLAFF
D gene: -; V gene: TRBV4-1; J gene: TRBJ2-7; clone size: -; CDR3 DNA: TGCGCCAGCAGCCAAGATGGGGGCAGGTACGAGCAGTACTTC; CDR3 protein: CASSQDGGRYEQYF
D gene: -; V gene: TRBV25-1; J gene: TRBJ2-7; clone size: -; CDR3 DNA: TGTGCCAGCAGACCAAACAGGGATCTCTCCTACGAGCAGTACTTC; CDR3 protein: CASRPNRDLSYEQYF
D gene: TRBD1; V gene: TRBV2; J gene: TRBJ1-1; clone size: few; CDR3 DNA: TGTGCCAGCAGTCCTACAGGGGACTCAGCTTTCTTT; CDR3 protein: CASSPTGDSAFF
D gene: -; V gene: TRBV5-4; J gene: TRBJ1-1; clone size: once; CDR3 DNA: TGTGCCAGCAGCCCCGAGGGGGGGGCGAGGAACACTGAAGCTTTCTTT; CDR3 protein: CASSPEGGARNTEAFF
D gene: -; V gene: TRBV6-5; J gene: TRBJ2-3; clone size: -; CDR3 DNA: TGTGCCAGCATCCACCCTGATACGCAGTATTTT; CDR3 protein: CASIHPDTQYF
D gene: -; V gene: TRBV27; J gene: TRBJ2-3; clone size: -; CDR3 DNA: TGTGCCAGCAGTTTCCAGGTACCAGATACGCAGTATTTT; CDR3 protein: CASSFQVPDTQYF
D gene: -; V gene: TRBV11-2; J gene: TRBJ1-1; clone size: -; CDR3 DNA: TGTGCCAGCAGCTCTCAGGGGTCCTTGAACACTGAAGCTTTCTTT; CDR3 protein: CASSSQGSLNTEAFF
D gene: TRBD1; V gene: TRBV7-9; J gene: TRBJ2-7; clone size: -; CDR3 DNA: TGTGCCAGCACCCGGACAGGGGTTGGGTCCTACGAGCAGTACTTC; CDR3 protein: CASTRTGVGSYEQYF
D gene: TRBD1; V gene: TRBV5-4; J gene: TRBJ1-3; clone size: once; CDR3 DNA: TGTGCCAGCAGCTACCCCGGGACAGGGGGTTCTGGAAACACCATATATTTT; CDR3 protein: CASSYPGTGGSGNTIYF
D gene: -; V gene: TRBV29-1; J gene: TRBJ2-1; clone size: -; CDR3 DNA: TGCAGCGTTGTGACAGCGCACAATGAGCAGTTCTTC; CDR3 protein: CSVVTAHNEQFF
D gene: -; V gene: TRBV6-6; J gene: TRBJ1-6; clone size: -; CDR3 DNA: TGTGCCAGCAGTCTGCAGCTCTATAATTCACCCCTCCACTTT; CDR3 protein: CASSLQLYNSPLHF
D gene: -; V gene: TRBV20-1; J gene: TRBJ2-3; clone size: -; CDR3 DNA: TGCAGTGCTAGTCTTAGGGTGACGAGCACAGATACGCAGTATTTT; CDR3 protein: CSASLRVTSTDTQYF
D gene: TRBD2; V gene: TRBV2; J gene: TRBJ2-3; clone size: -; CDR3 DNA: TGTGCCAGCAGTATGATAGCGGGGGGGGGCACAGATACGCAGTATTTT; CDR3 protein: CASSMIAGGGTDTQYF
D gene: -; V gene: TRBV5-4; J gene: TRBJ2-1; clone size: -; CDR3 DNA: TGTGCCAGCAGCTTCACTGGGGGAAATGAGCAGTTCTTC; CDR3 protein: CASSFTGGNEQFF
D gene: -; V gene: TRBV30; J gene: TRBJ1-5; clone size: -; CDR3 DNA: TGTGCCTGGAGTGTAGCAGGAGTCCGGCCTTGGAAGCCCCAGCATTTT; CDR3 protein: CAWSVAGVRPWKPQHF
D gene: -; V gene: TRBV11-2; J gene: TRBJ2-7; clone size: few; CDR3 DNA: TGTGCCAGCAGCTTAACCAGGCCATCCTACGAGCAGTACTTC; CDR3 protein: CASSLTRPSYEQYF
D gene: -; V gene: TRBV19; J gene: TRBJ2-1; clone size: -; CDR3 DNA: TGTGCCAGTAGTCCCCGGGCTAGCCGGAGGAATGAGCAGTTCTTC; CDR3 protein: CASSPRASRRNEQFF
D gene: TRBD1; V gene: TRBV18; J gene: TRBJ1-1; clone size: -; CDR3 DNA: TGTGCCAGCCACCGGGACAGGGGGATTAGGAACACTGAAGCTTTCTTT; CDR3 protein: CASHRDRGIRNTEAFF
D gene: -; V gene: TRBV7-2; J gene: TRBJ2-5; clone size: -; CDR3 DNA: TGTGCCAGCAGCTTTTCTGGGACATACGGAGAGACCCAGTACTTC; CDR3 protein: CASSFSGTYGETQYF
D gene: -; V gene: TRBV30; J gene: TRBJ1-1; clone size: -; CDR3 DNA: TGTGCCTGGAGCGGCAGGGGCACTGAAGCTTTCTTT; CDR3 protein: CAWSGRGTEAFF
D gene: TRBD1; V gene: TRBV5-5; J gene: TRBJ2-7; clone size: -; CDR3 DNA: TGTGCCAGCAGCCGGGGGTTCGGGACAGGCACGGACGAGCAGTACTTC; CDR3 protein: CASSRGFGTGTDEQYF
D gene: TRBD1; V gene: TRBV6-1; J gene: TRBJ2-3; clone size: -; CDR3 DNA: TGTGCCAGCAGTGACTGGACAGGGGGCGCGGCAGATACGCAGTATTTT; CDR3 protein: CASSDWTGGAADTQYF
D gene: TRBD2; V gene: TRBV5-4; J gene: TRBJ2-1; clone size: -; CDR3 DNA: TGTGCCAGCAGCTTGGCAACGGGTGCGGGAGGTTACAATGAGCAGTTCTTC; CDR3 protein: CASSLATGAGGYNEQFF
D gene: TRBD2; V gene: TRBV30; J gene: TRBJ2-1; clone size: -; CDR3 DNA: TGTGCCTGGAGTAGAGCGGGAGGGCCGCTTAATGAGCAGTTCTTC; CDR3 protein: CAWSRAGGPLNEQFF
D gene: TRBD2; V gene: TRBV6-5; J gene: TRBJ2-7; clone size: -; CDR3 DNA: TGTGCCAGCAGTTACGGGACTAGCTCCTACGAGCAGTACTTC; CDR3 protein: CASSYGTSSYEQYF
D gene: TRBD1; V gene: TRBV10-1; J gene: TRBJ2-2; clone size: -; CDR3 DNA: TGCGCCAGCAGTGATTTACAGGGGGTCTCGAACACCGGGGAGCTGTTTTTT; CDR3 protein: CASSDLQGVSNTGELFF
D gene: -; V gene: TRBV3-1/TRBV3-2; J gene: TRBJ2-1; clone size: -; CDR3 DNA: TGTGCCAGCAGCCTTAGCCCTAATGAGCAGTTCTTC; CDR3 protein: CASSLSPNEQFF
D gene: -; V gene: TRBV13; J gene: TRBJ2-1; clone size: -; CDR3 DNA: TGTGCCAGCTCCTCTAGCTTCAATGAGCAGCTCTTC; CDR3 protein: CASSSSFNEQLF
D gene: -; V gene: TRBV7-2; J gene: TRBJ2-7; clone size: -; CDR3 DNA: TGTGCCAGCAGCTTACTCACAGGGTCCGAGCAGTACTTC; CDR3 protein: CASSLLTGSEQYF
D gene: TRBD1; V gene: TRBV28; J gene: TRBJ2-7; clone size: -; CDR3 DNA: TGTGCCAGCAGTTGGACAGGGGGTAACTACGAGCAGTACTTC; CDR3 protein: CASSWTGGNYEQYF
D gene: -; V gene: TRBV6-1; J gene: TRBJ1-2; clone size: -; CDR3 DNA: TGTGCCAGCAGTGAATACGAAGGGTCTGGCTACACCTTC; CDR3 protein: CASSEYEGSGYTF
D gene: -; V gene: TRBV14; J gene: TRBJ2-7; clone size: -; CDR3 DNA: TGTGCCAGCAGCCAAGGTCGGGGTATCTACGAGCAGTACTTC; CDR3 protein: CASSQGRGIYEQYF
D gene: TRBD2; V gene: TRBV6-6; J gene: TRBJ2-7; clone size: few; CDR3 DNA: TGTGCCAGCAGGAAGGGGCAACTAGCGGGAGACGAGCAGTACTTC; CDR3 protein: CASRKGQLAGDEQYF
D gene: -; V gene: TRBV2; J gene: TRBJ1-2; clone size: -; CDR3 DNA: TGTGCCAGCAGCTTCCAGAGGCCCTATGGCTACACCTTC; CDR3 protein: CASSFQRPYGYTF
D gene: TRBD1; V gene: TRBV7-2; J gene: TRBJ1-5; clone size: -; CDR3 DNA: TGTGCCAGCAGCACGGAGGGGGCGAATCAGCCCCAGCATTTT; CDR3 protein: CASSTEGANQPQHF
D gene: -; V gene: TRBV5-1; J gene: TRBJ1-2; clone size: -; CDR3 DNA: TGCGCCAGCAGCCAACCACAGGGTGAAGGCTACACCTTC; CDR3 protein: CASSQPQGEGYTF
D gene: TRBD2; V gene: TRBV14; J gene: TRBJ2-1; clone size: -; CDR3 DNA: TGTGCCAGCAGCCCTTTGGGACTAGCGGGAAACAATGAGCAGTTCTTC; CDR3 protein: CASSPLGLAGNNEQFF
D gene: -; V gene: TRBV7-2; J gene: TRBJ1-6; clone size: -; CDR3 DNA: TGTGCCAGCACCCATAGGGGTGGTAGTTCACCCCTCCACTTT; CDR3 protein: CASTHRGGSSPLHF
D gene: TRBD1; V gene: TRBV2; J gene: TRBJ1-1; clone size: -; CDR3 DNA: TGTGCCAGCAGTGAAGACGGGACAGGGTGGGGAGGGAACACTGAAGCTTTCTTT; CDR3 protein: CASSEDGTGWGGNTEAFF
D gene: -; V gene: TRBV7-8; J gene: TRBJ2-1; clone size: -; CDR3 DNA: TGTGCCAGCAGCTTGGGAACAGTAGAGAATGAGCAGTTCTTC; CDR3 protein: CASSLGTVENEQFF
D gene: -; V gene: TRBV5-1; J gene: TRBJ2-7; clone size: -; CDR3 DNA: TGCGCCAGCAGCCCACGGGTGGGAGAGCAGTACTTC; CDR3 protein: CASSPRVGEQYF
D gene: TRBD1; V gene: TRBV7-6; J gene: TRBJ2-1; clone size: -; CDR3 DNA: TGTGCCAGCAGCTTAGAGACAGGGGGTTTGTATGAGCAGTTCTTC; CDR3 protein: CASSLETGGLYEQFF